A single sample is the source of the 23 T cell receptor beta chains below, sequenced in a study of CD8+CD57+ T cells in acquired aplastic anemia. Whoever was chosen for sequencing had shown CD8+CD57+ cell expansion by flow cytometry. Researchers used genomic DNA as the template to profile TCR beta VDJ and CDR3. TCRdb itself ran the reads through MiXCR, one entry per CDR3 protein. The table has over 150,000 distinct CDR3 sequences, nearly 65% seen once. Sequences were obtained from sorted CD4+, CD8+, or CD8+CD57+ T cells (not recorded which) from PBMCs. Receptor source: a human donor with aplastic anemia.

This clonotype was seen ten or more times. V is TRBV29-1 and J is TRBJ2-7, with D possibly matching TRBD2 (6 bases). V was shortened by 0 bases and J by 2 bases, with 14 bases between the two germline ends. Germline V gives CDR1 SQVTM, CDR2 ANQGSEA. The CDR3 is 15 residues long. Written as DNA, the CDR3 is TGCAGCGTTGAAGAGCCTGGAGGGCTCCCCTACGAGCAGTACTTC. Its protein product is CSVEEPGGLPYEQYF.

Only one count was recorded for this clonotype. The V gene is TRBV7-2, the J gene TRBJ2-7; the D is unclear. The germline V gene encodes CDR1 SGHTA and CDR2 FQGNSA. Trimming shortened V by 3 bases and J by 2 bases, and 14 bases separated the two germline ends. The CDR3 runs to 15 residues. CDR3 DNA sequence: TGTGCCAGCAGCTTCGCCGGGCCCAGGCCCTACGAGCAGTACTTC. Translating it yields CASSFAGPRPYEQYF.

A single count supports this clonotype. V is TRBV7-8 and J is TRBJ2-7, with D perhaps TRBD1 (7 bases). With 4 bases removed from V and 6 bases from J, the gap between germline ends came to 19 bases. The CDR3 runs to 15 residues. The germline gives CDR1 SGHVS, CDR2 FQNEAQ. CDR3 DNA: TGTGCCAGCAGCTCGGACAGGCATGGGACTCGCGAGCAGTACTTC. It is translated as CASSSDRHGTREQYF.

V usage is TRBV7-6 and J usage is TRBJ2-1; D unclear. Germline-derived CDR1 and CDR2 are SGHVS and FNYEAQ. CDR3 size: 20 residues. The V end lost 1 base, the J end lost 0 bases, and 22 bases lay between the germline ends. The CDR3 here is CASSLVGPRHLSNSYNEQFF. CDR3 coding DNA: TGTGCCAGCAGCTTAGTCGGCCCCCGACACCTTAGTAACTCCTACAATGAGCAGTTCTTC.

The V and J genes are TRBV5-4 and TRBJ1-1, with D unresolved. Germline CDR1 is SGHNT and CDR2 is YYREEE (reference sequence). V lost 1 base and J 6 bases, leaving 10 bases between the germline ends. The CDR3 spans 13 residues. The CDR3 nucleotides are TGTGCCAGCAGCTTGCGGGGAGGTTCTGAAGCTTTCTTT. It encodes CASSLRGGSEAFF.

The chain employs TRBV7-9 and TRBJ2-2; tentatively, D is TRBD1 (6 bases). The CDR3 contains 14 residues. Trimming pared 10 bases from V and 0 bases from J, leaving 12 bases between. Germline V gene sequence: CDR1 SEHNR, CDR2 FQNEAQ (reference sequence). The CDR3 reads CAITQGANTGELFF. The CDR3, as DNA: TGTGCCATCACACAGGGAGCGAACACCGGGGAGCTGTTTTTT.

CDR3 loop: CASSQDRPGAGETQYF. CDR3 DNA: TGCGCCAGCAGCCAAGATCGCCCCGGGGCCGGCGAGACCCAGTACTTC. The chain combines TRBV4-3 with TRBJ2-5; D may be TRBD1 or TRBD2 (5 bases each). V shed 0 bases and J shed 5 bases, with 16 bases lying between them. The CDR3 runs 16 residues. The germline V gene has CDR1 LGHNA and CDR2 YSLEER.

V gene TRBV15 combines with J gene TRBJ1-2; the D gene is possibly TRBD1 (6 bases). V was pared by 0 bases and J by 8 bases, with 10 bases between. CDR1 LNHNV and CDR2 YYDKDF come from the germline V gene (reference sequence). The length of the CDR3 is 13 residues. CDR3 residues: CATSRDQGKGYTF. The DNA for the CDR3 is TGTGCCACCAGCAGAGATCAGGGGAAGGGCTACACCTTC.

CDR3 protein: CATSDPRNRGPYEQFF. The CDR3 bases are TGTGCCACCAGTGATCCAAGGAATAGGGGGCCCTATGAGCAGTTCTTC. The J gene is TRBJ2-1, the V gene TRBV24-1, with 7 bases aligning to TRBD1. The V segment lost 3 bases and the J segment 8 bases; nucleotides outside the gene matches: 12. The CDR3 totals 16 residues. CDR1 is KGHDR, CDR2 SFDVKD, per germline.

The chain carries TRBV10-1 and TRBJ1-2, with 7 nucleotides matching TRBD1. The J segment lost 7 bases and the V segment lost 4 bases, leaving 6 bases of the junction unmatched. In germline, CDR1 is WNHNN, CDR2 SYGVQD (reference sequence). This CDR3 comprises 13 residues. The CDR3 nucleotides read TGCGCCAGCAGTGGAGACAGGGTGGGTGGCTACACCTTC. The encoded protein is CASSGDRVGGYTF.

The gene calls are TRBV25-1 and TRBJ2-3; D is unresolved. Germline loops: CDR1 MGHDK, CDR2 SYGVNS. This CDR3 contains 16 residues. Trimming took off 8 bases at V and 14 bases at J, with 32 bases between the two ends. The CDR3 sequence: CASLDSTGYRYAVPYF. The DNA of the CDR3 is TGTGCCAGCCTAGATAGTACGGGCTACAGATACGCAGTCCCGTATTTT.

The rearrangement links TRBV19 to TRBJ2-2; D tentatively fits TRBD1 or TRBD2 (5 bases each). CDR3 length equals 17 residues. The germline gives CDR1 LNHDA, CDR2 SQIVND (reference sequence). V lost 7 bases and J lost 4, with 22 bases in between. CDR3 in amino acids: CASTPGKRGLLTGELFF. DNA of the CDR3: TGTGCCAGTACTCCTGGTAAACGGGGCCTTCTCACCGGGGAGCTGTTTTTT. Full variable domain (remainder filled in from reference TRBV19 and TRBJ2-2): DGGITQSPKYLFRKEGQNVTLSCEQNLNHDAMYWYRQDPGQGLRLIYYSQIVNDFQKGDIAEGYSVSREKKESFPLTVTSAQKNPTAFYLCASTPGKRGLLTGELFFGEGSRLTVL.

This clonotype turned up a few times. The V and J genes are TRBV9 and TRBJ2-5; D not resolved. The germline V gene encodes CDR1 SGDLS and CDR2 YYNGEE. The CDR3 totals 12 residues. The ends were cut back, 8 bases at V and 4 bases at J, with 12 bases in the middle. The CDR3 coding sequence is TGTGCCAGAGATCCCTTCGGAGAGACCCAGTACTTC. The encoded protein is CARDPFGETQYF.

V usage is TRBV4-2 and J usage is TRBJ2-5; 8 bases are a match to TRBD1. V shed 4 bases, J shed 5 bases, and the junction held 6 bases outside the gene matches. The CDR3 is made up of 14 amino acids. From germline, CDR1 is LGHNA and CDR2 YNFKEQ. The CDR3 protein is CASSPRGQAETQYF. CDR3 DNA sequence: TGTGCCAGCAGCCCTAGGGGACAGGCGGAGACCCAGTACTTC.

This clonotype turned up a few times. The chain joins TRBV7-8 to TRBJ2-3; possible D gene TRBD2, 5 bases. V shed 0 bases and J shed 6 bases, with 10 bases lying between them. Germline CDR1 is SGHVS and CDR2 is FQNEAQ. This CDR3 has 14 residues. Here the CDR3 DNA reads TGTGCCAGCAGCTTAGCGGGAGTATTGGATACGCAGTATTTT. Encoded protein: CASSLAGVLDTQYF.

This clonotype was counted only a few times. One base away lies a much larger clone, so this may be a sequencing read error. The chain carries TRBV6-1 and TRBJ2-7; tentatively, D is TRBD2 (5 bases). CDR1 and CDR2 from the germline V gene are MNHNS and SASEGT. The CDR3 runs to 13 residues. CDR3: CTSNSLAAYEQYF. The CDR3 bases are TGTACCAGCAACTCCCTAGCCGCCTACGAGCAGTACTTC.

The chain employs TRBV7-8 and TRBJ1-6; D possibly corresponds to TRBD1 (5 bases). The CDR3 contains 13 residues. Trimming stripped 6 bases from V and 10 bases from J, with 13 bases between. From germline, CDR1 is SGHVS and CDR2 FQNEAQ. The CDR3 DNA reads as TGTGCCAGCAGACGGGGGGGGAGGTCACCCCTCCACTTT. Its translation is CASRRGGRSPLHF.

As concerns this clonotype: A much larger clone lies one base from this, so it may be a read error. The CDR3 does not end in the conserved phenylalanine or tryptophan, so this is likely a read error. The V call is TRBV24-1, the J call TRBJ2-4; 8 bases agree with TRBD1. Per the germline V gene, CDR1 is KGHDR and CDR2 is SFDVKD. The ends lost 4 bases at V and 0 bases at J; junction bases unmatched: 10. The CDR3 is 18 residues long. CDR3 residues: CATSDLWTGCLAKNIQYL. CDR3 DNA: TGTGCCACCAGTGACCTGTGGACAGGGTGTCTAGCCAAAAACATTCAGTACCTC.

This clonotype was recorded a few times. This chain joins TRBV6-6 and TRBJ2-2, with 11 bases matching TRBD1. The CDR3 is 14 amino acids. Trimming removed 11 bases from V and 4 bases from J; junction bases left unmatched: 6. The germline V gene encodes CDR1 MNHNY and CDR2 SVGAGI (reference sequence). The CDR3 DNA reads TGTGCCGCCCGGGACAGGGGGGGCACCGGGGAGCTGTTTTTT. It encodes CAARDRGGTGELFF.

This rearrangement joins TRBV10-3 to TRBJ2-7; the D gene is possibly TRBD2 (6 bases). V was trimmed by 10 bases and J by 5 bases, leaving 24 bases between them. The germline V gene has CDR1 ENHRY and CDR2 SYGVKD. The CDR3 consists of 15 residues. DNA of the CDR3: TGTGCCAGCAGCCGTAGCGCCTTGGGGGAGGACGAGCAGTACTTC. Encoded protein: CASSRSALGEDEQYF.

This clonotype was observed once. Relative to the germline gene, one junction end is altered; a read error may explain this. The chain joins TRBV12-3 or TRBV12-4 to TRBJ2-4, with D unclear. There are 13 residues in the CDR3. The CDR3, as DNA: TGTGCCAGCAGTTTAGGAGCCAAAAGCATTCAGTACTTC. Amino acid sequence: CASSLGAKSIQYF.

V is TRBV11-2 and J is TRBJ2-7; 8 bases match TRBD2. V lost 1 base to trimming and J lost 5 bases; unmatched junction nucleotides: 7. CDR1 and CDR2 (germline): SGHAT, FQNNGV. The CDR3 runs to 15 residues. This chain's CDR3 is CASSLAAGVLNEQYF. The CDR3 DNA reads as TGTGCCAGCAGCTTAGCAGCGGGAGTTCTCAACGAGCAGTACTTC.

This chain links TRBV20-1 with TRBJ1-2, with 9 positions matching TRBD1. With 1 base clipped from V and 5 bases from J, the junction kept 2 bases outside the gene matches. The CDR3 has 13 amino acids. Germline-derived CDR1 and CDR2 are DFQATT and SNEGSKA (reference sequence). CDR3 nucleotide sequence: TGCAGTGCTAGAGCCGGGACAGGGTATGGCTACACCTTC. Encoded protein: CSARAGTGYGYTF.